The source of this TCR beta chain is a study of cytomegalovirus exposure and HLA in healthy donors (dated by TCRdb to about 2017). About the full investigation: According to an earlier analysis of a few hundred of the donors, about 170 million T cells yielded 117 million unique TCR beta sequences and around 280 Gb of sequence data. About 280 gigabases of sequencing data and approximately 84 million unique TCR sequences were included in an early release covering roughly 600 HLA-typed donors. The genetic ancestry cluster associated with self-reported Caucasian donors included over 80% of the approximately 410 genotyped donors. The study aimed to test whether signatures of past pathogen exposure could be identified by cataloging public T cell receptors. Using immunosequencing, the study profiled T cell repertoires from around 680 subjects and related those repertoires to cytomegalovirus serostatus. Besides the first cohort of 550 to 750 subjects, a separate validation cohort made up of over 100 different subjects was used. To predict cytomegalovirus infection status, the study brought together high-throughput TCR immunosequencing, statistical association of individual TCRs with disease status, and machine learning. A later analysis re-analyzed previously published TCR beta repertoires from 550 to 700 donors and added high-resolution HLA genotyping to study TCR occurrence patterns. Rather than using new phenotypic data, the later analysis identified candidate immune exposures from TCR beta sequences and from how often those sequences occurred across donors. To decide whether each TCR beta V gene segment behaved as functional or pseudogenic, an earlier analysis of nearly 600 of the donors relied on high-throughput TCR beta sequencing. Donor age, sex, ethnicity and CMV serostatus were compiled together with the repertoire data. A later genetic analysis took genome-wide SNP genotypes for about 60% of the roughly 670 donors and used that subset as a discovery cohort. All discovery cohort repertoires had been generated using a single sequencing platform. Both class I and class II loci were covered by HLA typing, at four-digit resolution. Typing coverage varied by locus: about 620-630 donors for A, B, C, DRB1 and DQB1; more than 500 for DQA1; 600 to 610 for DPA1; approximately 470 for DPB1. Four to six DR-DQ haplotypes were handled as single units for association and clustering, since linkage in the cohort was strong. Among roughly 370 genotyped donors of the cohort, an average of approximately 240,000 unique TCR beta nucleotide sequences were sequenced per donor, roughly 20% of them non-productive. Results the study describes overall, beyond this receptor: The authors suggested that the approach could potentially be extended to other disease states and immunological phenotypes. The classifier was reported to diagnose cytomegalovirus status with high specificity and sensitivity in both the original and validation cohorts. In a later analysis, the rate of TCR association differed among HLA loci, with DRB1 alleles having the most associated TCRs and HLA-C alleles having the fewest. The 87-base-pair reads could not distinguish some IMGT-functional V segments, including TRBV6-2 and TRBV6-3, so those segments were excluded. Compared with the roughly 670-donor mean, donors in an Asian-associated ancestry cluster had fewer N-insertions in productive TCRs, according to a later genetic analysis. Immune exposure information for the cohort was limited to CMV serostatus. A few of the identified cytomegalovirus-associated TCR beta chains were confirmed in vitro to be specific for cytomegalovirus antigens. In a later analysis, HLA-associated TCR beta chains were found to be more clonally expanded and to have lower generation probabilities than equally common non-associated chains. A group of highly shared sequence variants was considered likely to be a technical artifact of the sequencing pipeline. When HLA alleles, especially DR and DQ, strongly co-occurred, attributing TCR associations to individual alleles was difficult. A further reported finding was that TCR beta sequences accurately predicted the HLA-A and HLA-B alleles for most subjects in the first cohort. Broadly in line with IMGT annotations, most TCR beta V segments showed up in productive rearrangements about 87% or about 30% of the time in an earlier analysis of about 500 of the donors. Specific HLA alleles were associated with 16,951 TCR beta sequences at a false discovery rate of 0.05 in a later analysis. Because some donors lacked HLA typing at each locus, the association tests relied only on the typed subset. A later analysis reported that several top co-occurrence clusters appeared linked to parvovirus B19, influenza, CMV and Epstein-Barr virus. Only TCR beta chains were sequenced in this cohort, and the absence of alpha or paired-chain data limited detectable features. V-gene and J-gene trimming of TCR beta chains was associated with a missense DCLRE1C variant in a later genetic analysis, and the association was replicated in an independent cohort. The study gave a list of 150 to 200 TCR beta chains associated with cytomegalovirus. Most TCR sequences were observed very rarely across donors, whereas some public TCRs were present in many individuals. Sequencing depth was assumed to be roughly uniform across donors in the presence/absence analyses, though that assumption may not hold. Because counts were too low, approximately 15 rarely observed V segments, including chromosome 9 orphons, were excluded from the earlier analysis of under 650 of the donors. In a later analysis, most CMV-associated TCR beta chains were found to appear HLA-restricted, with HLA associations seemingly driven largely by CMV exposure. Correlated functional status among segregating V segments might reflect linkage disequilibrium, but an unknown experimental factor could not be ruled out.

Library generation was performed with the immunoSEQ multiplex PCR assay. For the multiplex PCR, a mixture combining 60 forward primers for TCR Vbeta segments and 13 reverse primers for TCR Jbeta segments was used. The CDR3 region of rearranged TCR beta genes was amplified from genomic DNA with a multiplex PCR assay. On the Illumina HiSeq System, the amplified TCR beta libraries were sequenced as 87-base-pair reads. In the source study's methods: In a later analysis, some 80 million unique TCR beta chains were counted across the 650 to 700 repertoires, and roughly 9.9 million of these chains were shared by at least two donors. Raw reads were error-corrected and collapsed into unique sequences with a nearest-neighbor algorithm that merged closely related sequences to remove PCR and sequencing errors. CDR3 sequences were aligned to IMGT reference sequences to assign V, D and J gene segments. For a sequence to be retained, at least a six-nucleotide match to both a V gene segment and a J gene segment was required. A rearrangement counted as productive if the CDR3 had no stop codons and remained in frame with V and J, and every other rearrangement counted as non-productive. Following IMGT convention, CDR3 was defined as the stretch from the second conserved V-encoded cysteine up to the conserved J-encoded phenylalanine. The earlier analysis of 500 to 750 of the donors excluded any sequence lacking an unambiguous match to a single V gene segment. In an earlier analysis of approximately 590 of the donors, a V segment was called functional when productive rearrangements were above 56.7%, and segregating when the standard deviation between donors exceeded 5%. A statistical classification framework was built to diagnose cytomegalovirus status from the catalog of TCR beta chain sequences. In a later analysis, TCR nucleotide sequences were compared against IMGT/GENE-DB human TR gene sequences so that V and J genes could be assigned. A later analysis assigned CDR3 sequences and most-parsimonious VDJ recombination scenarios with the TCRdist pipeline. In a later analysis, each TCR beta chain was defined by its CDR3 amino acid sequence together with its V-gene family, and reads without a unique V-gene family were excluded. To address suspected cross-contamination and a sequencing artifact, a later analysis removed approximately 590 highly shared, low-generation-probability nucleotide sequences. In a later analysis, a clonal expansion index was calculated for each public chain from normalized within-repertoire ranks of inferred template counts. In a later analysis, generation probabilities were computed with a VDJ recombination model fitted to out-of-frame rearrangements, and the resulting probabilities were checked against IGoR. In a later analysis, TCR-TCR, TCR-HLA and TCR-CMV co-occurrence was scored with hypergeometric tests, and a repertoire-size bias correction was applied to TCR pairs. False discovery rates were estimated in a later analysis by permuting HLA or CMV assignments 20 times. In a later analysis, co-occurring TCRs were grouped using DBSCAN, with TCRdist sequence similarity added in when clustering inside HLA-allele-positive subsets. For co-occurrence clustering, repertoires with fewer than 30,000 or more than 120,000 public chains were excluded, along with five or six repertoires with anomalous nucleotide sharing. TCRdb limited this immuneACCESS table to in-frame rearrangements with V and J called. A share of clones is missing; checked studies link under half to unresolved V genes, and the rest is unexplained. That table is the source of V, J and clone size, and D and trimming were worked out from the DNA. The sample table lists roughly 140,000 clones, around 73% of them with a count of one. The ten largest account for around 3% of the sample.

As regards this clone: The clone's antigen remains unknown. Base qualities are not at hand, and no much larger clone is one base apart.

The cohort was made up of approximately 670 healthy bone marrow donors. Cohort members were all nominally healthy when sampled, although unrecorded immune exposures were likely present. The donor was CMV seronegative and was included in the group of 352 seronegative cohort members. Each donor provided a peripheral blood sample, and peripheral blood mononuclear cells were used for TCR beta sequencing. Genomic DNA was extracted from the blood cell samples with the Qiagen DNeasy Blood Extraction Kit. The germline V gene provides CDR1 SGHRS and CDR2 YFSETQ. CDR3 length: 16 amino acids, cysteine to phenylalanine. Only the CDR3 portion is preserved as DNA: 48 bases, with reading frame beginning at the first base. V is pruned by 4 bases and J by 4 bases, leaving 12 bases of the junction without a gene match.

The sequencing sample was made of PBMCs. The receptor comes from a female donor in good health and CMV-seronegative. The chain is made from TRBV5-1 and TRBJ1-1; 8 middle bases align to TRBD1. Here is the DNA: TGCGCCAGCAGCCCGATACCTAGACAGGGGAGCACTGAAGCTTTCTTT. Translated, this is CASSPIPRQGSTEAFF.